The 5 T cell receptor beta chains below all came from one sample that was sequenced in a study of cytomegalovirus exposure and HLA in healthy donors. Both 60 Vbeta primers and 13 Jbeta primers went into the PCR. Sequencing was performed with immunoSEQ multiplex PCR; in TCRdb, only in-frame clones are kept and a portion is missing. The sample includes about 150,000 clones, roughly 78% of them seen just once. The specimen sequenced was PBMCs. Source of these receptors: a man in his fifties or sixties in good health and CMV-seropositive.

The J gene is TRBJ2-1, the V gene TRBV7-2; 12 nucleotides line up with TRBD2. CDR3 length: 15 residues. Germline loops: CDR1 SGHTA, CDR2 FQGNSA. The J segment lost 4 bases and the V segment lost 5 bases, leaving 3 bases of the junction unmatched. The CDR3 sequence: CASSRLAGAYNEQFF. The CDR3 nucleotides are TGTGCCAGCAGCCGACTAGCGGGAGCGTACAATGAGCAGTTCTTC.

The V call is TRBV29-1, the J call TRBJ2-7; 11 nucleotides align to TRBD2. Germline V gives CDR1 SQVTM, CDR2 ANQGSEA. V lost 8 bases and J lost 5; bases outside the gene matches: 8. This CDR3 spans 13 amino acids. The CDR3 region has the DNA TGCAGCTGTAGCGGGAGGGGAGCCGACGAGCAGTACTTC. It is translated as CSCSGRGADEQYF.

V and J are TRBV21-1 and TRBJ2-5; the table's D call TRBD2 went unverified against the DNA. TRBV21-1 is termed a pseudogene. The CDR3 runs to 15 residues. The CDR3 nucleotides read TGTGCCAGCAGTGGAGAGTACGAGGAAGCGGAGACCCAGTACTTC. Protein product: CASSGEYEEAETQYF.

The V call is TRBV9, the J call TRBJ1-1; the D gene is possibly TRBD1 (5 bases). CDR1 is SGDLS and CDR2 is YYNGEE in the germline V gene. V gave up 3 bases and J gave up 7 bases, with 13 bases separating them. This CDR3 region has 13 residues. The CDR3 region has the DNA TGTGCCAGCAGCGCTCAGTGGGGGGGTGAAGCTTTCTTT. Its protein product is CASSAQWGGEAFF. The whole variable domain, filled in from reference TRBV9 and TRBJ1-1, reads DSGVTQTPKHLITATGQRVTLRCSPRSGDLSVYWYQQSLDQGLQFLIQYYNGEERAKGNILERFSAQQFPDLHSELNLSSLELGDSALYFCASSAQWGGEAFFGQGTRLTVV.

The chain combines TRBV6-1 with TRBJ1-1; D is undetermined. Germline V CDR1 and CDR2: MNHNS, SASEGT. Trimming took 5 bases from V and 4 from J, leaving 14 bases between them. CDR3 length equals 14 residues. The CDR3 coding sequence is TGTGCCAGCAGTTTAGGCCCGCCAGGCACTGAAGCTTTCTTT. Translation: CASSLGPPGTEAFF.